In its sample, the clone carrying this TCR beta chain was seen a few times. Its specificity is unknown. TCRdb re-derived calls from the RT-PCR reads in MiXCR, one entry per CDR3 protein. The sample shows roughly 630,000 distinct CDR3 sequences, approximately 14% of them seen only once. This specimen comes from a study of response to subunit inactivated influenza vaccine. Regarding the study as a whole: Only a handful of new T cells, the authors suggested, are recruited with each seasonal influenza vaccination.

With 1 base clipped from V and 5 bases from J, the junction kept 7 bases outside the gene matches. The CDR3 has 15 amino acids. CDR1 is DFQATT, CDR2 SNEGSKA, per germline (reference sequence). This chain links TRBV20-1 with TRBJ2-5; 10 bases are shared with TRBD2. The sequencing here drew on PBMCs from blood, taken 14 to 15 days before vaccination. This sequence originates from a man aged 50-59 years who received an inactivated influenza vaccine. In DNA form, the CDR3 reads TGCAGTGCTAGAGCCCTAGCGGGAGAGGATGAGACCCAGTACTTC. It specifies CSARALAGEDETQYF.